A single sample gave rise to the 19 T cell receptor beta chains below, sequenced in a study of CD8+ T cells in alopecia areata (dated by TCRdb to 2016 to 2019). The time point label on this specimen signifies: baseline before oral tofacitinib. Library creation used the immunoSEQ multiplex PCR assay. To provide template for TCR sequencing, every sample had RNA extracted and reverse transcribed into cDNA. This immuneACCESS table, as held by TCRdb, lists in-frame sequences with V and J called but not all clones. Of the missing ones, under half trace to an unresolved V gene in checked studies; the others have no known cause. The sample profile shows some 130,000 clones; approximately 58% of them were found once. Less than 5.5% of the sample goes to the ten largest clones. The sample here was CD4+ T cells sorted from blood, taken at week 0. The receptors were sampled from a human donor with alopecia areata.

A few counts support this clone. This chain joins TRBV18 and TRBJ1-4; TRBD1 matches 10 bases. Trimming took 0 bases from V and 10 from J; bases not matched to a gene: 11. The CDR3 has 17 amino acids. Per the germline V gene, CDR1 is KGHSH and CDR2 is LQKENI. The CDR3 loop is CASSPPRVGTGDGKLFF. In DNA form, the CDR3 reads TGTGCCAGCTCACCACCCCGCGTCGGGACAGGGGACGGAAAACTGTTTTTT.

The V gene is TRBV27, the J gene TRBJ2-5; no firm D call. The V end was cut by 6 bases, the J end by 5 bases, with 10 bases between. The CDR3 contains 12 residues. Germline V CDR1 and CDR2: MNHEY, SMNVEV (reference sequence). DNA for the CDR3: TGTGCCAGCAGCCCTAACTTGGAGACCCAGTACTTC. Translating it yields CASSPNLETQYF.

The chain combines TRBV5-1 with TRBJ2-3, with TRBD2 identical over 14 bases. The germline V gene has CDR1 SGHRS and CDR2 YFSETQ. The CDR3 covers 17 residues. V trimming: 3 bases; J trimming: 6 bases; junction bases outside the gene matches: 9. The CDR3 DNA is TGCGCCAGCAGCTGGGGACTAGCGGGGGCCCGTGGGGATACGCAGTATTTT. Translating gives CASSWGLAGARGDTQYF.

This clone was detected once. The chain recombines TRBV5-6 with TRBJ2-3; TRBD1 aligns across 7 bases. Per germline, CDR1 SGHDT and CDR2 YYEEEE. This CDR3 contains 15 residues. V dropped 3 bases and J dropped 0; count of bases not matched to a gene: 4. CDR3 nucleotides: TGTGCCAGCAGCTGGTGGACAGGAAGCACAGATACGCAGTATTTT. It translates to CASSWWTGSTDTQYF.

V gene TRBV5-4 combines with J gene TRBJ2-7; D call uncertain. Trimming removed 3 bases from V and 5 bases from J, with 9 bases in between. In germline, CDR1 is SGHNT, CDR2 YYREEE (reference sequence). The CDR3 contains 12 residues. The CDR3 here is CASSYESNEQYF. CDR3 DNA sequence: TGTGCCAGCAGCTACGAATCTAACGAGCAGTACTTC.

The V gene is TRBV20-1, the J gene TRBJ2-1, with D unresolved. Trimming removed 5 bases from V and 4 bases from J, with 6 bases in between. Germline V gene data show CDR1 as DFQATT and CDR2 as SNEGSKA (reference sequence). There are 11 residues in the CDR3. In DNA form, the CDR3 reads TGCAGTGCTCACTCATACAATGAGCAGTTCTTC. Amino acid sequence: CSAHSYNEQFF.

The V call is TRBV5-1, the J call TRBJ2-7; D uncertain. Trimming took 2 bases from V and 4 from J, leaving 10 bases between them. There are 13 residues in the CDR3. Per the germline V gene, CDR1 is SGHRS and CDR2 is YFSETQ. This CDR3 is CASSLKQEYEQYF. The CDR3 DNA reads TGCGCCAGCAGCTTAAAACAAGAGTACGAGCAGTACTTC.

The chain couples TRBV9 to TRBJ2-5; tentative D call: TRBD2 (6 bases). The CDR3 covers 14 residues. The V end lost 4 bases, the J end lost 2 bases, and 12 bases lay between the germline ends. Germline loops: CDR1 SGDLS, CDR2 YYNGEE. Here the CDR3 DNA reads TGTGCCAGCAGCATCTCTAGCGAACAAGAGACCCAGTACTTC. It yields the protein CASSISSEQETQYF. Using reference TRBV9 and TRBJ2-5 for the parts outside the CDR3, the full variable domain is DSGVTQTPKHLITATGQRVTLRCSPRSGDLSVYWYQQSLDQGLQFLIQYYNGEERAKGNILERFSAQQFPDLHSELNLSSLELGDSALYFCASSISSEQETQYFGPGTRLLVL.

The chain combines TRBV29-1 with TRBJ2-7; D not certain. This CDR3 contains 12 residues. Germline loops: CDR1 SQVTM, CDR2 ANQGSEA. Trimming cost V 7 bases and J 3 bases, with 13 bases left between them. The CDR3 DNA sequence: TGCAGCGGAACGGCAAGGGTCTACGAGCAGTACTTC. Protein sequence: CSGTARVYEQYF.

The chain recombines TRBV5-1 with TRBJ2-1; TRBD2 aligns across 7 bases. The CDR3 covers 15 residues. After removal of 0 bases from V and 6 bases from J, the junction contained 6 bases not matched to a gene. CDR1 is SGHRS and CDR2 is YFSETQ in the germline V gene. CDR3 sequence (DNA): TGCGCCAGCAGCTTGGTTCGGGAGGTCTTCAATGAGCAGTTCTTC. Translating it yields CASSLVREVFNEQFF. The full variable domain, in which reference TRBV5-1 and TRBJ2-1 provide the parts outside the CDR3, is KAGVTQTPRYLIKTRGQQVTLSCSPISGHRSVSWYQQTPGQGLQFLFEYFSETQRNKGNFPGRFSGRQFSNSRSEMNVSTLELGDSALYLCASSLVREVFNEQFFGPGTRLTVL.

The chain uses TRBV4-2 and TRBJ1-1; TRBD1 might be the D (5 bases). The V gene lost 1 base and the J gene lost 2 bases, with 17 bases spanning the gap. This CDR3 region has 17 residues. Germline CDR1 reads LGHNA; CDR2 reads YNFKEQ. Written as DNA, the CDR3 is TGTGCCAGCAGCCAAGCGACGGGGGAGGAGGAAAACACTGAAGCTTTCTTT. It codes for CASSQATGEEENTEAFF.

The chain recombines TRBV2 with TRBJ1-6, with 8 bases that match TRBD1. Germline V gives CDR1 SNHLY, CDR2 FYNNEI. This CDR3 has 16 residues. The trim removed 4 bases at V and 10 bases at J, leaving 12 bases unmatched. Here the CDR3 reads CASSVKRNRGISPLHF. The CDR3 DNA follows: TGTGCCAGCAGTGTTAAGCGGAACAGGGGGATATCACCCCTCCACTTT.

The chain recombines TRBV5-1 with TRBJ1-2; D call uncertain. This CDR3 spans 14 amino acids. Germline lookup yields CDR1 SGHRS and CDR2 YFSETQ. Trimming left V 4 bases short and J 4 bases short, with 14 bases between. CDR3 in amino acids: CASSPEGSGYGYTF. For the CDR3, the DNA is TGCGCCAGCAGCCCGGAGGGTAGTGGCTATGGCTACACCTTC.

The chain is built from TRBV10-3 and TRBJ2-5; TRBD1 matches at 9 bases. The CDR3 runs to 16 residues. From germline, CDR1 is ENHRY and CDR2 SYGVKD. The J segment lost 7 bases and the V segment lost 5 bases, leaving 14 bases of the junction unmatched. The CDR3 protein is CAISPGQGKASGTQYF. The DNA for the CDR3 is TGTGCCATCAGTCCGGGACAGGGTAAAGCAAGTGGGACCCAGTACTTC.

CDR3 in DNA: TGTGCCAGCAGCTCTGAACAGGGGTGGTACAATGAGCAGTTCTTC. It translates to CASSSEQGWYNEQFF. This chain connects TRBV5-4 to TRBJ2-1; 7 nucleotides line up with TRBD1. The germline CDR1 and CDR2 sequences are SGHNT and YYREEE (reference sequence). V gave up 3 bases and J gave up 4 bases; unmatched junction bases: 7. The CDR3 has 15 amino acids. Full variable domain (outside the CDR3, taken from reference TRBV5-4 and TRBJ2-1): ETGVTQSPTHLIKTRGQQVTLRCSSQSGHNTVSWYQQALGQGPQFIFQYYREEENGRGNFPPRFSGLQFPNYSSELNVNALELDDSALYLCASSSEQGWYNEQFFGPGTRLTVL.

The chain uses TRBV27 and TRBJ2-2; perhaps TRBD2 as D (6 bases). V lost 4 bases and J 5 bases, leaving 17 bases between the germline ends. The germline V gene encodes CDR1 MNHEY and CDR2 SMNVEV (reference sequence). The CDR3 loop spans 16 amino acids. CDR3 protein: CASSSGIWGRTGELFF. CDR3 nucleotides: TGTGCCAGCAGTTCCGGAATTTGGGGGAGGACCGGGGAGCTGTTTTTT.

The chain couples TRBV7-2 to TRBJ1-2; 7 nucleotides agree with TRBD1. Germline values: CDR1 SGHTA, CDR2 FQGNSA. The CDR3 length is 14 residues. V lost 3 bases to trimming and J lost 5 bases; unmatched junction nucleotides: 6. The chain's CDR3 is CASSLTGPIYGYTF. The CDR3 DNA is TGTGCCAGCAGCTTGACAGGGCCCATATATGGCTACACCTTC. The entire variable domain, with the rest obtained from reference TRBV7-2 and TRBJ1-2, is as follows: GAGVSQSPSNKVTEKGKDVELRCDPISGHTALYWYRQSLGQGLEFLIYFQGNSAPDKSGLPSDRFSAERTGGSVSTLTIQRTQQEDSAVYLCASSLTGPIYGYTFGSGTRLTVV.

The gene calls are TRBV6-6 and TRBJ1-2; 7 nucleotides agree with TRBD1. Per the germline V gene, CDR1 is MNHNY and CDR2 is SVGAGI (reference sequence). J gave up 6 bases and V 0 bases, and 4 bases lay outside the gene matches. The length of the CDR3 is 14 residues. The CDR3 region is CASSYSGGLNGYTF. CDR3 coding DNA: TGTGCCAGCAGTTACTCAGGGGGCCTGAATGGCTACACCTTC.

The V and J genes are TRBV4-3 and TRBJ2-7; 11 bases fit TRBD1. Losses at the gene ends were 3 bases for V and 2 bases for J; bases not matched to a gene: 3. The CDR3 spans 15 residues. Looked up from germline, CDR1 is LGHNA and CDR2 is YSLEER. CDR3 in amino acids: CASSHMGQGAYEQYF. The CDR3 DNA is TGCGCCAGCAGCCACATGGGACAGGGGGCCTACGAGCAGTACTTC.